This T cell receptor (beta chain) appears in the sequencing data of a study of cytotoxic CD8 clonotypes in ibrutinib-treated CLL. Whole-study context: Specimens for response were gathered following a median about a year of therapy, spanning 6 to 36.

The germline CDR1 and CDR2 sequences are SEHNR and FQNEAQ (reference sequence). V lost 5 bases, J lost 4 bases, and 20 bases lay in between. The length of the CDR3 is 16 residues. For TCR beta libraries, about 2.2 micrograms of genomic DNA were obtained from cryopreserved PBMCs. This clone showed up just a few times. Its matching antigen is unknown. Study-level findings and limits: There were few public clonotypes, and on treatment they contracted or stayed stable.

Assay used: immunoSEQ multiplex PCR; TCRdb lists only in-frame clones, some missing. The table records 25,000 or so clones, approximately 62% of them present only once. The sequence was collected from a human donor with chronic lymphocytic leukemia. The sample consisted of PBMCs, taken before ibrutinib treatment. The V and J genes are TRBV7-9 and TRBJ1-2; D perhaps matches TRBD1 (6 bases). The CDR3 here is CASSIFPGQDSYGYTF. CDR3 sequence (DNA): TGTGCCAGCAGCATCTTTCCGGGACAAGATTCCTATGGCTACACCTTC.